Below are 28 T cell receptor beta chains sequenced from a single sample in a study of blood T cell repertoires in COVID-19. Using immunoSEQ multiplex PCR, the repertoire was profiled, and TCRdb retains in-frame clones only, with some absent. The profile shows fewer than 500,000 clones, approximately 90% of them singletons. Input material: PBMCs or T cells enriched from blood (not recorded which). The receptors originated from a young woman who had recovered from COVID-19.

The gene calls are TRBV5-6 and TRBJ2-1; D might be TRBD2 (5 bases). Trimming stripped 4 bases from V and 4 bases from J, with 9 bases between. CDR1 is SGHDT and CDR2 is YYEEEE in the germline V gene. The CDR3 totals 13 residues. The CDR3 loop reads CASSLTGYNEQFF. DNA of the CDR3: TGTGCCAGCAGCCTAACGGGGTACAATGAGCAGTTCTTC. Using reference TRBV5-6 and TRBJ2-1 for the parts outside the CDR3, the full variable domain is DAGVTQSPTHLIKTRGQQVTLRCSPKSGHDTVSWYQQALGQGPQFIFQYYEEEERQRGNFPDRFSGHQFPNYSSELNVNALLLGDSALYLCASSLTGYNEQFFGPGTRLTVL.

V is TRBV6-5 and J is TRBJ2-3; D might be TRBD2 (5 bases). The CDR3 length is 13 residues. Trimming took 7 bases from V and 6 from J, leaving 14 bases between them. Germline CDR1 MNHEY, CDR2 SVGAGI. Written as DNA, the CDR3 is TGTGCCAGCATCGGACTCGTAAGGGATACGCAGTATTTT. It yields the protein CASIGLVRDTQYF.

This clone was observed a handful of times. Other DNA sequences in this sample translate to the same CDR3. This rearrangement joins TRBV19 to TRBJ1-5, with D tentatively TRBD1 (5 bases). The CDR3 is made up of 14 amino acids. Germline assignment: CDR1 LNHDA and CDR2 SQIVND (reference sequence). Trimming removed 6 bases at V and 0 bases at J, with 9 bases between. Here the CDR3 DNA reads TGTGCCAGTAGCCGGGGGGATAGCAATCAGCCCCAGCATTTT. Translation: CASSRGDSNQPQHF.

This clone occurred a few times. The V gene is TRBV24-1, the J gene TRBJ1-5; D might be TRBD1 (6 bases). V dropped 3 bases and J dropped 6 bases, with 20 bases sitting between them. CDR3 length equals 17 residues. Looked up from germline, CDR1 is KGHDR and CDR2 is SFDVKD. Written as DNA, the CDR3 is TGTGCCACCAGTGATCGGGGTGGGGGCGGTTTAGGTCAGCCCCAGCATTTT. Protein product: CATSDRGGGGLGQPQHF.

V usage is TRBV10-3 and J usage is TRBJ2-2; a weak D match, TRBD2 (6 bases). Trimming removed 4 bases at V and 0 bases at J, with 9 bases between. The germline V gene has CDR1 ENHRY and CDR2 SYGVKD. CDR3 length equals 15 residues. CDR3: CAISAGGTNTGELFF. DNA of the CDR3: TGTGCCATCAGTGCCGGGGGAACGAACACCGGGGAGCTGTTTTTT.

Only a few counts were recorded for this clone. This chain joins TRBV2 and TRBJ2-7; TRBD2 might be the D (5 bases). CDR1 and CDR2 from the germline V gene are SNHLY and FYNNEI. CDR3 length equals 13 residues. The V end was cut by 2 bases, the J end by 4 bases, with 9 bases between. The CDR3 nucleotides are TGTGCCAGCAGTGAAAGCGGAAGATACGAGCAGTACTTC. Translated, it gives CASSESGRYEQYF.

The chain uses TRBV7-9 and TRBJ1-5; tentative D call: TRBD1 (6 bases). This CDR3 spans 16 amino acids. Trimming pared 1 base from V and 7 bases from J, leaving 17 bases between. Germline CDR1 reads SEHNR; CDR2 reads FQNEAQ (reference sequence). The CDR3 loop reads CASSLGAGGRGQPQHF. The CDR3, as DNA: TGTGCCAGCAGCTTAGGGGCCGGGGGGCGCGGGCAGCCCCAGCATTTT.

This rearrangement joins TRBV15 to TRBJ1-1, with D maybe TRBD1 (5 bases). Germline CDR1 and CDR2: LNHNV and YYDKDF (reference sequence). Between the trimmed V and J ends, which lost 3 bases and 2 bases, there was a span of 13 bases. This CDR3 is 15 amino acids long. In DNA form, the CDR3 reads TGTGCCACCAGCAGGACAGCAGCAATAAACACTGAAGCTTTCTTT. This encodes CATSRTAAINTEAFF.

CDR3 nucleotides: TGCGCCAGCAACCCTTCAGGGGCTAACTATGGCTACACCTTC. Translation: CASNPSGANYGYTF. This chain links TRBV5-1 with TRBJ1-2; a possible D gene is TRBD1 (6 bases). The germline gives CDR1 SGHRS, CDR2 YFSETQ. The CDR3 loop spans 14 amino acids. Deletions cut 6 bases from V and 0 bases from J, with 12 bases between.

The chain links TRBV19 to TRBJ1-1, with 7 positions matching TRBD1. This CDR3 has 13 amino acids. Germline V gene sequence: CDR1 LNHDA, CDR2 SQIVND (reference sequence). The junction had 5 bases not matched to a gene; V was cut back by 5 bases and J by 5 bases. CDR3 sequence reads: CASSDRVWTEAFF. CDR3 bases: TGTGCCAGTAGTGACAGGGTATGGACTGAAGCTTTCTTT.

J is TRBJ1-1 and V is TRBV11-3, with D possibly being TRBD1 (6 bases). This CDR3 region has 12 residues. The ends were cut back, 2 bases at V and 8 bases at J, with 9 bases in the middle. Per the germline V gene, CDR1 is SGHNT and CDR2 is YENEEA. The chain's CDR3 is CASSLTGSEAFF. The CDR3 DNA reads TGTGCCAGCAGCTTAACAGGGAGCGAAGCTTTCTTT.

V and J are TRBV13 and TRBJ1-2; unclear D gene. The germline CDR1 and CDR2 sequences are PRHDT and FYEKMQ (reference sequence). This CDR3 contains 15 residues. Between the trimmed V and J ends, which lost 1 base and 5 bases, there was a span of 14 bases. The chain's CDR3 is CASSLAPLRGYGYTF. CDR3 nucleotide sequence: TGTGCCAGCAGCTTAGCCCCCCTCAGAGGGTATGGCTACACCTTC.

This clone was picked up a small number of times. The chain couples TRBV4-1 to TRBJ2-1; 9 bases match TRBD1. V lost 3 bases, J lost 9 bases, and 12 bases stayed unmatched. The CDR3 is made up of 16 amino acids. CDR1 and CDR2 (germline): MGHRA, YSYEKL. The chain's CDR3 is CASSQGEGQGKGEQFF. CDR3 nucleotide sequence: TGCGCCAGCAGCCAGGGGGAGGGACAGGGCAAGGGTGAGCAGTTCTTC.

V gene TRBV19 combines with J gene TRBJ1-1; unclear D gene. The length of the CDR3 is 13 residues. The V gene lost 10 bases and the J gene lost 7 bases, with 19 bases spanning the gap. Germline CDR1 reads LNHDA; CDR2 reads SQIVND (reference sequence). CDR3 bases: TGTGCCATACACCGTTGGTCATCTGGTGAAGCTTTCTTT. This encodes CAIHRWSSGEAFF.

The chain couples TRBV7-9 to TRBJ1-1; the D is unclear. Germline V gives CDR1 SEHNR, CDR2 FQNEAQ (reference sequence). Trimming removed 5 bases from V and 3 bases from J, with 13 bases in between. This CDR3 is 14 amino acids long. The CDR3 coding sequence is TGTGCCAGCAGCCTCGGAGAAGCTGACACTGAAGCTTTCTTT. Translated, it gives CASSLGEADTEAFF.

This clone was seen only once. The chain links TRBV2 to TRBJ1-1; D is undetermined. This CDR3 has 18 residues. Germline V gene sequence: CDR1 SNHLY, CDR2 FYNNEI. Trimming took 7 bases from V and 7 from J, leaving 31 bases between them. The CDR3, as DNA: TGTGCCAGCAAGAGGGCCTATACGACACCGCTCGTATATTTTGAAGCTTTCTTT. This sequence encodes CASKRAYTTPLVYFEAFF.

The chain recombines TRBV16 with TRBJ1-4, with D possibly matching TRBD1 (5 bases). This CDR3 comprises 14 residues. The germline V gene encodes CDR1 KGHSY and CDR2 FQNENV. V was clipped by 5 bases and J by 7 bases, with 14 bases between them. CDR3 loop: CASSYGSQGEKLFF. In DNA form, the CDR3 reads TGTGCCAGCAGCTACGGTTCCCAGGGTGAAAAACTGTTTTTT.

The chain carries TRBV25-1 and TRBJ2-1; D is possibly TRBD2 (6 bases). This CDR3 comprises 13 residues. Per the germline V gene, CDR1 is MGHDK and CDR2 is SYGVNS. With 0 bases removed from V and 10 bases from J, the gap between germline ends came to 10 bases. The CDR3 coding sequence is TGTGCCAGCAGTGAATATAAGGAGGGGGAGCAGTTCTTC. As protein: CASSEYKEGEQFF.

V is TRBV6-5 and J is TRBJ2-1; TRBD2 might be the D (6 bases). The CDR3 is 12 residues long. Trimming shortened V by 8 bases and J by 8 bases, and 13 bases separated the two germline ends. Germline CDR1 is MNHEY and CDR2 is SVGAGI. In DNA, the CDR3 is TGTGCCAGCGGGGCCATAGCGGATGAGCAGTTCTTC. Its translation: CASGAIADEQFF.

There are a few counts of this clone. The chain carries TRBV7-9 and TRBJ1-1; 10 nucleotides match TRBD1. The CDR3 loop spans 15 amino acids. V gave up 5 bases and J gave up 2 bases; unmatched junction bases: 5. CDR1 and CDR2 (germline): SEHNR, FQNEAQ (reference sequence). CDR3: CASSVRDRGNTEAFF. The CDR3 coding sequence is TGTGCCAGCAGCGTTAGGGACAGGGGAAACACTGAAGCTTTCTTT.

In DNA form, the CDR3 reads TGCGCCAGCAGCTTGGAATTGGGACAGGGAACCGAGCAGTACTTC. It encodes CASSLELGQGTEQYF. This chain uses TRBV5-1 with TRBJ2-7; TRBD1 matches 9 bases. Germline V gene lookup returns CDR1 SGHRS and CDR2 YFSETQ. This CDR3 has 15 residues. With V trimmed by 0 bases and J by 6 bases, 7 bases remained unmatched.

This CDR3 reads CASSQDFQGLDTEAFF. CDR3 sequence (DNA): TGTGCCAGCAGCCAAGATTTTCAGGGGTTGGACACTGAAGCTTTCTTT. The genes are TRBV3-1 (or the pseudogene TRBV3-2) and TRBJ1-1; maybe TRBD1 (6 bases). This CDR3 spans 16 amino acids. Germline CDR1 is LGHDT and CDR2 is YNNKEL (reference sequence). V was shortened by 0 bases and J by 3 bases, with 14 bases between the two germline ends.

Here the CDR3 DNA reads TGTGCCAGCAGTTACTCGAGCAGGGGAGAGACCCAGTACTTC. This gives the protein CASSYSSRGETQYF. This sequence joins TRBV6-5 and TRBJ2-5, with D tentatively TRBD1 (6 bases). Germline CDR1 reads MNHEY; CDR2 reads SVGAGI. This CDR3 has 14 residues. Trimming pared 0 bases from V and 4 bases from J, leaving 9 bases between.

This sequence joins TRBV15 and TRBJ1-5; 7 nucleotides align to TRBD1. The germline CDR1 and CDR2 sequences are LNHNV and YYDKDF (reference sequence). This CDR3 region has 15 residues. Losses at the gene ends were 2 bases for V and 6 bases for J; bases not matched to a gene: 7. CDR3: CATSRSRQGGQPQHF. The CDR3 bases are TGTGCCACCAGCAGATCCCGACAGGGCGGTCAGCCCCAGCATTTT.

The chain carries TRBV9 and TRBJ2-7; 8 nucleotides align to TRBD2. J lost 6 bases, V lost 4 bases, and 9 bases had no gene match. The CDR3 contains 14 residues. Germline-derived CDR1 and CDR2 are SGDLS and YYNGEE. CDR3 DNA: TGTGCCAGCAGCTCCACGGGGGGGGGAGCCGAGCAGTACTTC. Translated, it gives CASSSTGGGAEQYF.

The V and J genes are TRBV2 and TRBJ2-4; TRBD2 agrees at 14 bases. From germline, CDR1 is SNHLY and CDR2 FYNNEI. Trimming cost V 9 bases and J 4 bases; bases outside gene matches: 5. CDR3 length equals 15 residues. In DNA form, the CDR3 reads TGTGCCAGTCTGACTAGCGGGGGGGCAAAAAACATTCAGTACTTC. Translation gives CASLTSGGAKNIQYF.

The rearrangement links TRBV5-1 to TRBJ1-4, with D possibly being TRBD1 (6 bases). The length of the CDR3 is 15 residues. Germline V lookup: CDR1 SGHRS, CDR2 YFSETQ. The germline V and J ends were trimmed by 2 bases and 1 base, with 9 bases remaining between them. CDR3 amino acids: CASSLLQGTNEKLFF. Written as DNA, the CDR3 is TGCGCCAGCAGCTTATTACAGGGAACTAATGAAAAACTGTTTTTT.

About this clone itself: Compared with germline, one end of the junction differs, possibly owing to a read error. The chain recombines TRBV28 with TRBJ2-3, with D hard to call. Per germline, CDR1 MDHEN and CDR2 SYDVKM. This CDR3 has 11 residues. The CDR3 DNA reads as TGTGCCTGCAGTTCTGTTGATACGCAGTATTTT. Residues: CACSSVDTQYF.